What follows is one TCR beta chain and its context. This specimen comes from a study of T cell changes during pregnancy in multiple sclerosis. The germline gives CDR1 SGHNT, CDR2 YYREEE (reference sequence). The junction had 7 bases not matched to a gene; V was cut back by 0 bases and J by 3 bases. The CDR3 has 16 residues. Using immunoSEQ multiplex PCR, the repertoire was profiled, and TCRdb retains in-frame clones only, with some absent. The sample records some 36,000 clones, around 91% being singletons. J is TRBJ2-3 and V is TRBV5-4, with 7 bases fitting TRBD2. The source material was CD4+ T cells from peripheral blood mononuclear cells, sampled in the second trimester of pregnancy. The receptor comes from a female donor in good health, enrolled as a control in a pregnancy study. The CDR3 loop is CASSLVGGGTTDTQYF. For the CDR3, the DNA is TGTGCCAGCAGCTTGGTTGGGGGGGGTACGACAGATACGCAGTATTTT.